This T cell receptor beta chain was sequenced during a study of a mutant IDH1 vaccine in newly diagnosed glioma. Study at large: With temozolomide cycles, or 4-6 weeks after radiotherapy alone, vaccination was started. Antecedent treatment encompassed radiotherapy, temozolomide, or their combination; the majority received both. Overall study findings and caveats: Top-clonotype changes in peripheral T cells seemed unrelated to pseudoprogression.

About this clone itself: The antigen is undetermined.

Sample time point: week 23, last vaccination. With topical imiquimod, each dose of the vaccine consisted of 300 ug of mutant IDH1 20-mer peptide. Germline V lookup: CDR1 MNHNS, CDR2 SASEGT. V lost 8 bases and J 0 bases, leaving 8 bases between the germline ends. This CDR3 has 13 amino acids. Produced via immunoSEQ multiplex PCR; TCRdb's table is partial and in-frame only. The repertoire holds 82,000 or so clones, with over 75% as singletons. This TCR was sampled from a young man with glioma. Some clones in this sample may be carry-over from other donors' samples. Sequenced material: PBMCs, taken from a glioma patient whose treatment included an IDH1 peptide vaccine. The chain is built from TRBV6-1 and TRBJ2-1, with D perhaps TRBD1 (5 bases). CDR3: CASGRVSYNEQFF. As DNA, the CDR3 is TGTGCCAGCGGCAGGGTCTCCTACAATGAGCAGTTCTTC.